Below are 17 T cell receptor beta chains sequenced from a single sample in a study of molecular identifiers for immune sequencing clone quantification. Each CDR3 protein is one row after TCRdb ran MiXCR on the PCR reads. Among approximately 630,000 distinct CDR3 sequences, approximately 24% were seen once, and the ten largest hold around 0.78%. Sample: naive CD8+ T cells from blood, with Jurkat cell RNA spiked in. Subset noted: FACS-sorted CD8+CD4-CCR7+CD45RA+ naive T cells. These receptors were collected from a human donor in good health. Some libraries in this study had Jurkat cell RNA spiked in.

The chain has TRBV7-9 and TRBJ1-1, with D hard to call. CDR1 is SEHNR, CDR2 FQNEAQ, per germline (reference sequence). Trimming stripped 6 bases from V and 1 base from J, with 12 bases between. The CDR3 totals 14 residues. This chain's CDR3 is CASRTEYGNTEAFF. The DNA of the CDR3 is TGTGCCAGCAGAACAGAATACGGGAACACTGAAGCTTTCTTT.

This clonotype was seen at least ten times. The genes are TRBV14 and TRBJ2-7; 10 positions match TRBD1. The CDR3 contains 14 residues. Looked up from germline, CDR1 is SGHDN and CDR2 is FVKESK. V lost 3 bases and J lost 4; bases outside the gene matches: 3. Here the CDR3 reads CASSHRDRGYEQYF. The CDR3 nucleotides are TGTGCCAGCAGCCATCGGGACAGGGGTTACGAGCAGTACTTC.

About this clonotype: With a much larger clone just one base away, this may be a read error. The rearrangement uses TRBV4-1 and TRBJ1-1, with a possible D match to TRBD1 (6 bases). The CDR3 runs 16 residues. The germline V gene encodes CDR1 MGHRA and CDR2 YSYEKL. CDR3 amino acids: CAGSRNTQGSYTEAFF. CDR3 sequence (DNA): TGCGCCGGCAGCCGAAACACTCAGGGGTCTTACACTGAAGCTTTCTTT.

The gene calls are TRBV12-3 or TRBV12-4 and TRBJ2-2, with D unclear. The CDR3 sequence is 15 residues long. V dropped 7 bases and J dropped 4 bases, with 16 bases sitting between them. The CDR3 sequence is CASTKPDVVTGELFF. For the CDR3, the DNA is TGTGCCAGCACCAAGCCGGACGTAGTCACCGGGGAGCTGTTTTTT.

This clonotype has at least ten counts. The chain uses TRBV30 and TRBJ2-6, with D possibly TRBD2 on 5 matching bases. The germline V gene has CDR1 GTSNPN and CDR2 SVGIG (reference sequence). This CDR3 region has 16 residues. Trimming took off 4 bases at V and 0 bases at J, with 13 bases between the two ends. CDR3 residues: CAWTPPGISGANVLTF. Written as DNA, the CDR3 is TGTGCCTGGACCCCGCCCGGGATCTCTGGGGCCAACGTCCTGACTTTC.

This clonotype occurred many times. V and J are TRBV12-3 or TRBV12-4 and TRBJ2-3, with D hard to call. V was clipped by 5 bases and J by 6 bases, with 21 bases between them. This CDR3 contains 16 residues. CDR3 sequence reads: CASSPTGDSLVDTQYF. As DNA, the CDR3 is TGTGCCAGCAGTCCCACCGGAGATTCCCTCGTGGATACGCAGTATTTT.

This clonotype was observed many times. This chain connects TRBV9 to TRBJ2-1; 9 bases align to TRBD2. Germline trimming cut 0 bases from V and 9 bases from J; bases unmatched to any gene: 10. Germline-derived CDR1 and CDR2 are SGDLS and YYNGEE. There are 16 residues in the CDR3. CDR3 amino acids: CASSVATLAGIGEQFF. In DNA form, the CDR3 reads TGTGCCAGCAGCGTAGCTACTCTAGCGGGAATCGGTGAGCAGTTCTTC.

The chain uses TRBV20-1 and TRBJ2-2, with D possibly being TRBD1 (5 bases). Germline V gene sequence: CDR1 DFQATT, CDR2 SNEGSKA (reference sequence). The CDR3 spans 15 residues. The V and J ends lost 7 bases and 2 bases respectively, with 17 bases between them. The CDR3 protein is CSDTRQGVNTGELFF. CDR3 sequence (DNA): TGCAGTGATACTCGTCAGGGTGTTAACACCGGGGAGCTGTTTTTT.

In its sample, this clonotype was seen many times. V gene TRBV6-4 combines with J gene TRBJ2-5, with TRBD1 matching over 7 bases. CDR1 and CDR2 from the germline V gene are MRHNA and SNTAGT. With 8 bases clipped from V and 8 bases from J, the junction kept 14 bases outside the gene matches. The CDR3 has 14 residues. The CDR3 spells CASRSAGTDVTQYF. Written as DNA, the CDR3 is TGTGCCAGCCGAAGTGCCGGGACAGACGTAACCCAGTACTTC.

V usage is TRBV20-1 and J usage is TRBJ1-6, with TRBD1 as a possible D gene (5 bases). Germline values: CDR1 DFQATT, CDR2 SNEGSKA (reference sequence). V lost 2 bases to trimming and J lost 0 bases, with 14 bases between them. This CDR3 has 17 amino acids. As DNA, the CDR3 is TGCAGTGCTAGACCTCTGGACACCCTCTCCTATAATTCACCCCTCCACTTT. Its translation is CSARPLDTLSYNSPLHF.

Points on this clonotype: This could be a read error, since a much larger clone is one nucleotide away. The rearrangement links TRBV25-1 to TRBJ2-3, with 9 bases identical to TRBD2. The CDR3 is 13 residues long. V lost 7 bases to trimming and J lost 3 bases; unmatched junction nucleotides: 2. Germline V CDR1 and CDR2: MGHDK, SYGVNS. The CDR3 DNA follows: TGTGCCAGCATCACTAGCGGGACAGATACGCAGTATTTT. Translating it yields CASITSGTDTQYF.

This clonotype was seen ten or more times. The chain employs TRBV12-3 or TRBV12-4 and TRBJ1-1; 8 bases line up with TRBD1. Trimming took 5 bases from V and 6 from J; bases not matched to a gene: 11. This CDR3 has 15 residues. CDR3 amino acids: CASSVRTGPGPEAFF. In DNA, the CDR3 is TGTGCCAGCAGTGTCAGGACAGGGCCGGGGCCTGAAGCTTTCTTT.

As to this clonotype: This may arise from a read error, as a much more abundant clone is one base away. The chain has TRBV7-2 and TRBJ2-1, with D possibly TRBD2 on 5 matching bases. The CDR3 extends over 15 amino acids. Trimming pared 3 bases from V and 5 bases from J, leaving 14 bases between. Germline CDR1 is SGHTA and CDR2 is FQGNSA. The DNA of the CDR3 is TGTGCCAGCAGCTTTCCGGGGTCCTTACACAATGAGCAGTTCTTC. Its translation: CASSFPGSLHNEQFF.

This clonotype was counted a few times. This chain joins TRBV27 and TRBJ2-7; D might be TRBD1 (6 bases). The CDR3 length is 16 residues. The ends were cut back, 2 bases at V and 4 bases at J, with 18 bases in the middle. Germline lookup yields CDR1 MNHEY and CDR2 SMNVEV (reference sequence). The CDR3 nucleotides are TGTGCCAGCAGTTTAGGGACAACCGTAGGGGTATACGAGCAGTACTTC. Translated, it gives CASSLGTTVGVYEQYF.

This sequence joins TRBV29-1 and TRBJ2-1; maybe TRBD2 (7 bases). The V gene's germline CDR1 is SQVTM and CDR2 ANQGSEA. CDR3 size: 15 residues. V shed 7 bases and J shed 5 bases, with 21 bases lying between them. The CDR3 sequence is CSAYRGAGDHNEQFF. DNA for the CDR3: TGCAGCGCCTATCGGGGGGCAGGGGACCACAATGAGCAGTTCTTC.

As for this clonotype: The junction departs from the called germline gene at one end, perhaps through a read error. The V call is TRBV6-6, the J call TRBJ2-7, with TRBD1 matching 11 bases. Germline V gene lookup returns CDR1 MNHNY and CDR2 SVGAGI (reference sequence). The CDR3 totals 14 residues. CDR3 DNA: TGTGCCGGCAGCTGGGACAGGGGGGACTACGAGCAGTACTTC. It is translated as CAGSWDRGDYEQYF.

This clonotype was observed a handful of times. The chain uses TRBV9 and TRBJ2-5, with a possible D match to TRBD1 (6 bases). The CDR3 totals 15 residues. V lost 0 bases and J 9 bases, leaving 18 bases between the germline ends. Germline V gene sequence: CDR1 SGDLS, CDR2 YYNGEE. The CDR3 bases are TGTGCCAGCAGCGTAGGAGGACAGCACCCGGAGCCCCAGTACTTC. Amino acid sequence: CASSVGGQHPEPQYF.